This T cell receptor (beta chain) was found in a study of T cells in Graves' hyperthyroidism and ophthalmopathy. An absence of ophthalmopathy progression within 18 months meant stable Graves' hyperthyroidism. Fresh peripheral blood, roughly 9.3 ml, was the source of the PBMCs. Template material for amplifying TCR beta CDR3 regions consisted of RNA transcripts. HTBI primers were the set used in a first-round RT-PCR of the TCR CDR3. TCRdb recomputed calls from the multiplex PCR reads with MiXCR, one row per CDR3 protein. The table shows around 420,000 distinct CDR3 sequences, with around 16% occurring only once. This clonotype was counted at least ten times. The sequenced sample consisted of blood. This clonotype was sampled from a woman aged 18-29 years with Graves' hyperthyroidism.

In DNA, the CDR3 is TGTGCCAGCAGTTACAGCATACTAGCGGGAGACAATGAGCAGTTCTTC. Its protein product is CASSYSILAGDNEQFF. This chain links TRBV6-2 or TRBV6-3 with TRBJ2-1; TRBD2 aligns across 11 bases. The CDR3 runs 16 residues. Trimming cost V 2 bases and J 5 bases; bases outside gene matches: 5. From germline, CDR1 is MNHEY and CDR2 SVGEGT.